The 4 T cell receptor beta chains below all came from one sample that was sequenced in a study of Graves' ophthalmopathy and Graves' hyperthyroidism. The sequenced template was RNA, covering the TCR beta CDR3 region. Scientists carried out first-round RT-PCR using HTBI primers and then a second-round multiplex PCR. TCRdb itself ran the multiplex PCR reads through MiXCR, one entry per CDR3 protein. The sample records roughly 50,000 distinct CDR3 sequences, under 55% being singletons. The sample taken for sequencing was peripheral blood. The receptors were gathered from an adult woman with Graves' ophthalmopathy.

The J gene is TRBJ2-7, the V gene TRBV7-3; D gene unclear. This CDR3 is 17 amino acids long. The ends were cut back, 5 bases at V and 5 bases at J, with 25 bases in the middle. Per germline, CDR1 SGHTA and CDR2 FQGTGA. The CDR3 here is CASSESSRHYEWNEQYF. Written as DNA, the CDR3 is TGTGCCAGCAGCGAGTCGAGCAGACACTACGAGTGGAACGAGCAGTACTTC. Using reference TRBV7-3 and TRBJ2-7 for the parts outside the CDR3, the full variable domain is GAGVSQTPSNKVTEKGKYVELRCDPISGHTALYWYRQSLGQGPEFLIYFQGTGAADDSGLPNDRFFAVRPEGSVSTLKIQRTERGDSAVYLCASSESSRHYEWNEQYFGPGTRLTVT.

This clonotype was counted many times. This chain links TRBV20-1 with TRBJ2-7; a weak D match, TRBD2 (7 bases). V was pared by 3 bases and J by 3 bases, with 15 bases between. The CDR3 has 14 residues. Germline CDR1 is DFQATT and CDR2 is SNEGSKA (reference sequence). CDR3 DNA sequence: TGCAGTGCTAGTCCCAGCGGGACAAGCTACGAGCAGTACTTC. It translates to CSASPSGTSYEQYF.

This clonotype was counted ten times or more. The chain couples TRBV6-5 to TRBJ2-7; TRBD2 agrees at 9 bases. This CDR3 region has 15 residues. Germline lookup yields CDR1 MNHEY and CDR2 SVGAGI. V lost 0 bases to trimming and J lost 0 bases; unmatched junction nucleotides: 0. The CDR3 DNA sequence: TGTGCCAGCAGTTACTCTAGCGGGAGCTCCTACGAGCAGTACTTC. It codes for CASSYSSGSSYEQYF.

The V call is TRBV7-2, the J call TRBJ2-7; 7 positions match TRBD2. The germline gives CDR1 SGHTA, CDR2 FQGNSA. The V segment lost 1 base and the J segment 2 bases; nucleotides outside the gene matches: 2. The CDR3 runs to 14 residues. The CDR3 nucleotides are TGTGCCAGCAGCTTAGGTGCGGGAGCCTACGAGCAGTACTTC. Its protein product is CASSLGAGAYEQYF.